This T cell receptor (beta chain) was captured by sequencing in a study of cytomegalovirus exposure and HLA in healthy donors. About the research overall: The Caucasian-associated ancestry cluster contained 81% of the roughly 400 genotyped donors. Study-level results: TRBV6-2, TRBV6-3 and some other V segments were unresolvable in 87-base-pair reads. According to an earlier analysis, most TCR beta V segments yielded productive rearrangements about 87% or about 30% of the time.

The CDR3 is 15 amino acids. The V end lost 3 bases, the J end lost 3 bases, and 13 bases lay between the germline ends. Germline CDR1 is ENHRY and CDR2 is SYGVKD. This clone was recorded only once. Antigen unknown. Primers: 60 Vbeta forward and 13 Jbeta reverse. Per the authors' pipeline: In a later analysis, of tens of millions of unique beta chains, some 10 million appeared in at least two donors. Data came from immunoSEQ multiplex PCR; TCRdb stores just in-frame clones and leaves some out. V, J and clone size are those of that table, while D and trimming were read from the DNA. The sample lists some 140,000 clones; over 60% were seen once.

Sequencing was performed on PBMCs. The clonotype originates from a male donor in good health and CMV-seropositive. V gene TRBV10-3 combines with J gene TRBJ2-3; possible D gene TRBD1, 5 bases. In DNA form, the CDR3 reads TGTGCCATCAGTGAAGCCAGGGTAAAGACAGATACGCAGTATTTT. This translates into CAISEARVKTDTQYF.